This T cell receptor (beta chain) was identified in a study of blood T cells in healthy people across ages. Many counts were recorded for this clonotype. Its antigen is currently unknown. The authors ran a second PCR of roughly 6 to 12 cycles using a sample-barcoded 5' primer and a J-beta primer mix. TCRdb recomputed calls from the 5' RACE reads with MiXCR, one row per CDR3 protein. This sample carries some 790,000 distinct CDR3 sequences, 25% to 35% of them seen once, and the ten largest clones take approximately 15%. The germline V gene encodes CDR1 DFQATT and CDR2 SNEGSKA (reference sequence). Trimming took 4 bases from V and 0 from J, leaving 0 bases between them. This CDR3 contains 10 residues. Broader study findings: Aged donors had fewer naive CD4+ cells and lower diversity than long-lived donors.

Sample: blood. The rearrangement joins TRBV20-1 to TRBJ2-5; D is undetermined. The receptor's source is a woman of 80 years or more in good health. The CDR3 here is CSANQETQYF. The CDR3 DNA sequence: TGCAGTGCTAACCAAGAGACCCAGTACTTC.